The 21 T cell receptor beta chains in this list originate from one sample, sequenced in a study of blood T cell repertoires in COVID-19. The table came from immunoSEQ multiplex PCR; TCRdb's copy has only in-frame clones and leaves some out. In the table there are roughly 100,000 clones, roughly nine tenths of which are singletons. The sample consisted of peripheral blood. These receptors came from a human donor with active COVID-19. The donor label of this sample is uncertain.

V and J are TRBV3-1 (or the pseudogene TRBV3-2) and TRBJ2-1; weak D call: TRBD2 (6 bases). Germline CDR1 and CDR2: LGHDT and YNNKEL (reference sequence). The length of the CDR3 is 15 residues. V was clipped by 3 bases and J by 9 bases, with 18 bases between them. The CDR3 bases are TGTGCCAGCAGCCACCGGGACTCAGGATATGCTGAGCAGTTCTTC. It is translated as CASSHRDSGYAEQFF.

The gene calls are TRBV7-3 and TRBJ2-2; D is unresolved. Germline V gives CDR1 SGHTA, CDR2 FQGTGA. The CDR3 contains 14 residues. Between the trimmed V and J ends, which lost 4 bases and 3 bases, there was a span of 9 bases. Here the CDR3 reads CASSSRMDTGELFF. CDR3 sequence (DNA): TGTGCCAGCAGCTCGCGAATGGACACCGGGGAGCTGTTTTTT.

This clone appeared a single time. The chain is built from TRBV6-4 and TRBJ1-2, with 10 bases lining up with TRBD1. From germline, CDR1 is MRHNA and CDR2 SNTAGT. J gave up 8 bases and V 5 bases, and 8 bases lay outside the gene matches. The CDR3 spans 14 residues. DNA for the CDR3: TGTGCCAGCAGTCCGACAGGGGGCATCGGCGGCTACACCTTC. Its translation is CASSPTGGIGGYTF.

The chain is built from TRBV19 and TRBJ1-1, with D uncertain. From germline, CDR1 is LNHDA and CDR2 SQIVND (reference sequence). Trimming took 3 bases from V and 7 from J, leaving 12 bases between them. The CDR3 spans 13 residues. The chain's CDR3 is CASSMDIGGEAFF. CDR3 nucleotides: TGTGCCAGTAGTATGGATATTGGCGGTGAAGCTTTCTTT. The full variable domain, its missing parts supplied by reference TRBV19 and TRBJ1-1, is DGGITQSPKYLFRKEGQNVTLSCEQNLNHDAMYWYRQDPGQGLRLIYYSQIVNDFQKGDIAEGYSVSREKKESFPLTVTSAQKNPTAFYLCASSMDIGGEAFFGQGTRLTVV.

V and J are TRBV3-1 (or the pseudogene TRBV3-2) and TRBJ2-1; 12 positions agree with TRBD2. With V trimmed by 6 bases and J by 2 bases, 14 bases remained unmatched. This CDR3 contains 19 residues. CDR1 and CDR2 (germline): LGHDT, YNNKEL (reference sequence). The CDR3 region is CASRPQQVRTSGAYNEQFF. The CDR3 coding sequence is TGTGCCAGCAGGCCACAGCAGGTTAGGACTAGCGGGGCCTACAATGAGCAGTTCTTC.

The chain employs TRBV27 and TRBJ1-4, with 7 bases aligning to TRBD1. With 4 bases clipped from V and 8 bases from J, the junction kept 7 bases outside the gene matches. From germline, CDR1 is MNHEY and CDR2 SMNVEV (reference sequence). The CDR3 spans 14 residues. In DNA form, the CDR3 reads TGTGCCAGCAGTTCGATGGACAGGACCGAAAAACTGTTTTTT. It is translated as CASSSMDRTEKLFF. The whole variable domain, filled in from reference TRBV27 and TRBJ1-4, reads EAQVTQNPRYLITVTGKKLTVTCSQNMNHEYMSWYRQDPGLGLRQIYYSMNVEVTDKGDVPEGYKVSRKEKRNFPLILESPSPNQTSLYFCASSSMDRTEKLFFGSGTQLSVL.

Notes on this clone: At one end, the junction sequence differs from germline, possibly due to a read error. The CDR3 loop is CASSLRAGSFSGEQFF. CDR3 nucleotides: TGTGCTAGCAGCTTAAGGGCGGGCTCATTTTCGGGTGAGCAGTTCTTC. This chain links TRBV7-7 with TRBJ2-1; TRBD2 is a possible D gene (5 bases). CDR1 and CDR2 (germline): SSHAT, FNYEAQ (reference sequence). The CDR3 consists of 16 residues. Full variable domain (missing parts from reference TRBV7-7 and TRBJ2-1): GAGVSQSPRYKVTKRGQDVTLRCDPISSHATLYWYQQALGQGPEFLTYFNYEAQPDKSGLPSDRFSAERPEGSISTLTIQRTEQRDSAMYRCASSLRAGSFSGEQFFGPGTRLTVL.

The chain links TRBV5-1 to TRBJ1-4, with TRBD1 matching 12 bases. In germline, CDR1 is SGHRS, CDR2 YFSETQ. V was pared by 1 base and J by 13 bases, with 8 bases of the junction left unmatched. The CDR3 is 15 residues long. This CDR3 reads CASSLPGQGASGLFF. CDR3 in DNA: TGCGCCAGCAGCTTGCCGGGACAGGGGGCATCAGGACTGTTTTTT.

The V and J genes are TRBV11-2 and TRBJ1-1; no firm D call. CDR3 size: 15 residues. CDR1 and CDR2 from the germline V gene are SGHAT and FQNNGV. V lost 4 bases and J 0 bases, leaving 12 bases between the germline ends. CDR3 sequence reads: CASSYQQLVNTEAFF. CDR3 nucleotides: TGTGCCAGCAGCTACCAACAGTTGGTGAACACTGAAGCTTTCTTT.

The rearrangement uses TRBV3-1 (or the pseudogene TRBV3-2) and TRBJ1-2; possibly TRBD1 for D (6 bases). The CDR3 is 14 residues long. Germline CDR1 reads LGHDT; CDR2 reads YNNKEL (reference sequence). Trimming took off 6 bases at V and 5 bases at J, with 16 bases between the two ends. The CDR3 DNA reads as TGTGCCAGCAGTCCTCTACAGGGTGGGTATGGCTACACCTTC. Translation gives CASSPLQGGYGYTF.

This chain joins TRBV18 and TRBJ2-7; D is uncertain. The germline V and J ends were trimmed by 2 bases and 5 bases, with 7 bases remaining between them. The CDR3 loop spans 12 amino acids. Germline CDR1 KGHSH, CDR2 LQKENI. The CDR3, as DNA: TGTGCCAGCTCACCATCGGTCCACGAGCAGTACTTC. Translation gives CASSPSVHEQYF.

This clone is a singleton in its sample. The rearrangement joins TRBV7-9 to TRBJ1-5; the D is unclear. The V gene lost 5 bases and the J gene lost 5 bases, with 13 bases spanning the gap. CDR3 length: 14 residues. Per germline, CDR1 SEHNR and CDR2 FQNEAQ (reference sequence). This CDR3 reads CASSPSGFYQPQHF. The CDR3 nucleotides read TGTGCCAGCAGCCCCTCGGGATTCTATCAGCCCCAGCATTTT.

The CDR3 spells CASSGTYTDTQYF. The CDR3 region has the DNA TGTGCCAGCAGCGGGACTTACACAGATACGCAGTATTTT. V gene TRBV12-3 or TRBV12-4 combines with J gene TRBJ2-3; TRBD2 is a possible D gene (6 bases). V lost 6 bases to trimming and J lost 2 bases, with 9 bases between them. The CDR3 runs to 13 residues.

The count of this clone is one. The rearrangement uses TRBV20-1 and TRBJ2-1, with 7 positions matching TRBD1. The CDR3 totals 11 residues. Germline CDR1 reads DFQATT; CDR2 reads SNEGSKA (reference sequence). The DNA of the CDR3 is TGCAGGACAGGGTCCTACAATGAGCAGTTCTTC. Its protein product is CRTGSYNEQFF.

J is TRBJ1-5 and V is TRBV6-5, with 7 bases fitting TRBD1. Germline loops: CDR1 MNHEY, CDR2 SVGAGI. The CDR3 covers 15 residues. V gave up 6 bases and J gave up 0 bases; unmatched junction bases: 5. CDR3 loop: CASSRQGTSNQPQHF. CDR3 bases: TGTGCCAGCAGCAGACAGGGTACTAGCAATCAGCCCCAGCATTTT.

The chain uses TRBV6-2 or TRBV6-3 and TRBJ2-1; D is possibly TRBD1 (6 bases). The V gene lost 2 bases and the J gene lost 2 bases, with 10 bases spanning the gap. This CDR3 contains 15 residues. The germline gives CDR1 MNHEY, CDR2 SVGEGT. CDR3 loop: CASSYDRTAYNEQFF. In nucleotides, the CDR3 is TGTGCCAGCAGTTACGACAGGACCGCCTACAATGAGCAGTTCTTC.

The V and J genes are TRBV10-1 and TRBJ2-3, with D possibly matching TRBD1 (6 bases). Trimming cost V 4 bases and J 2 bases, with 10 bases left between them. Germline CDR1 is WNHNN and CDR2 is SYGVQD (reference sequence). The CDR3 is made up of 14 amino acids. CDR3: CASSGGQFTDTQYF. In DNA, the CDR3 is TGCGCCAGCAGTGGTGGACAGTTCACAGATACGCAGTATTTT.

The rearrangement uses TRBV25-1 and TRBJ2-2; D remains ambiguous. The CDR3 has 14 residues. Deletions cut 5 bases from V and 4 bases from J, with 11 bases between. Looked up from germline, CDR1 is MGHDK and CDR2 is SYGVNS. CDR3 nucleotide sequence: TGTGCCAGCAGTCCTAACAGCTTCACCGGGGAGCTGTTTTTT. This gives the protein CASSPNSFTGELFF.

The rearrangement uses TRBV19 and TRBJ2-3, with D perhaps matching TRBD2 (5 bases). CDR3 length equals 15 residues. Trimming cost V 3 bases and J 0 bases, with 10 bases left between them. CDR1 is LNHDA and CDR2 is SQIVND in the germline V gene (reference sequence). The CDR3 sequence: CASSISGLSTDTQYF. DNA of the CDR3: TGTGCCAGTAGTATCAGCGGCCTTAGCACAGATACGCAGTATTTT.

The CDR3 sequence: CASSYSEGSGANVLTF. The CDR3, as DNA: TGTGCCAGCAGTTACTCGGAGGGCTCTGGGGCCAACGTCCTGACTTTC. V and J are TRBV6-5 and TRBJ2-6, with D possibly matching TRBD2 (6 bases). The CDR3 totals 16 residues. Trimming took off 0 bases at V and 0 bases at J, with 6 bases between the two ends. Germline V lookup: CDR1 MNHEY, CDR2 SVGAGI.

This chain connects TRBV2 to TRBJ2-1; 7 bases are shared with TRBD2. V shed 5 bases, J shed 7 bases, and the junction held 8 bases outside the gene matches. This CDR3 is built from 14 residues. Germline loops: CDR1 SNHLY, CDR2 FYNNEI. DNA of the CDR3: TGTGCCAGCAGTCCTCGGACTAGTCGGAATGAGCAGTTCTTC. It is translated as CASSPRTSRNEQFF.